This is a list of T cell receptor beta chains from one sample in a study of blood T cells in healthy people across ages. TCRdb analysed the 5' RACE reads with MiXCR anew, one entry per CDR3 protein. Altogether about 1.6 million distinct CDR3 sequences are present, 30% to 35% being singletons, with the ten largest covering around 11%. Source material: blood. The receptors come from a woman aged 25 to 39 in good health. Each CDR3 is given with its conserved first and last residue. The D gene is left open where the match is weak. Clone size appears in some rows only: once, few, many, or a class for an expanded clone.

clone_size j_call d_call v_call cdr3_nt cdr3_aa
few TRBJ1-2 TRBD1 TRBV9 TGTGCCAGCTCATTAAGGGACAGCTCGTCAAACTATGGCTACACCTTC CASSLRDSSSNYGYTF
few TRBJ2-7 . TRBV6-1 TGTGCCAGCAGTGAAACAGAAACCTACGAGCAGTACTTC CASSETETYEQYF
few TRBJ1-1 TRBD1 TRBV12-3/TRBV12-4 TGTGCCAGCAGTCTAAAGAACAGGGGCTACACTGAAGCTTTCTTT CASSLKNRGYTEAFF
. TRBJ2-7 TRBD1 TRBV7-6 TGTGCCAGCAGCTTAGAGACAGGGAGTATCGACGAGCAGTACTTC CASSLETGSIDEQYF
few TRBJ2-1 TRBD1 TRBV7-2 TGTGCCAGCAGCCCCCGGGGACAGGGTGGGGATGAGCAGTTCTTC CASSPRGQGGDEQFF
once TRBJ1-5 TRBD1 TRBV7-3 TGTGCCCAGCCCTTAGTAGGGGGCTATTATAGCAATCAGCCCCAGCATTTT CAQPLVGGYYSNQPQHF
few TRBJ2-1 . TRBV7-2 TGTGCCAGCAGCAGGGTCGTGGGAGGCCTGATATACAATGAGCAGTTCTTC CASSRVVGGLIYNEQFF
. TRBJ2-1 TRBD2 TRBV20-1 TGCAGTGGCTGGCTAGCGGGCAATGAGCAGTTCTTC CSGWLAGNEQFF
. TRBJ2-7 . TRBV12-3/TRBV12-4 TGTGCCAGCAGTCCCCCGGTAGACAGTTACGAGCAGTACTTC CASSPPVDSYEQYF
. TRBJ1-5 . TRBV6-5 TGTGCCAGCAAACCTATCGGCGGGAATCAGCCCCAGCATTTT CASKPIGGNQPQHF
few TRBJ2-6 . TRBV7-9 TGTGCCAGCAGCCATGGAGTCTCTGGGGCCAACGTCCTGACTTTC CASSHGVSGANVLTF
. TRBJ2-4 TRBD1 TRBV28 TGTGCCAGCAGTATTCCGGGACAGGGAGGGGGCATTCAGTACTTC CASSIPGQGGGIQYF
few TRBJ2-7 . TRBV30 TGTGCCTCATATCGTGGGGCCTACGAGCAGTACTTC CASYRGAYEQYF
few TRBJ2-7 . TRBV6-5 TGTGCCAGCAGTTACTCGACGAAGGGGGGGGCCTACGAGCAGTACTTC CASSYSTKGGAYEQYF
. TRBJ2-1 . TRBV7-8 TGTGCCAGCAGCTTAAGGGCAGATACCTACAATGAGCGGTTCTTC CASSLRADTYNERFF
. TRBJ1-2 . TRBV9 TGTGCCAGCAGCGTAGAAGTCGAGTGGCTCTATGGCTACACCTTC CASSVEVEWLYGYTF
once TRBJ1-1 . TRBV9 TGTGCCAGCAGCGTAGGGGAGACCACTGAAACTTTCTTT CASSVGETTETFF
. TRBJ1-1 . TRBV20-1 TGCAGTGCTAGAGAAAGGGTAAGGAGGAACACTGAAGCTTTCTTT CSARERVRRNTEAFF
. TRBJ1-1 . TRBV7-2 TGTGCCAGCAGCTTAGCGAGCAACTCGGGTACTGAAGCTTTCTTT CASSLASNSGTEAFF
few TRBJ2-1 . TRBV3-1 TGTGCCAGTCAATATAGCGGTTCGAGCAATGAGCAGTTCTTC CASQYSGSSNEQFF
. TRBJ2-1 . TRBV7-9 TGTGCCAGCAGCGTACCAGGCGTCCCGGGCAATGAGCAGTTCTTC CASSVPGVPGNEQFF
once TRBJ1-2 . TRBV15 TGTGCCACCAGCAGAGATGTAGGGATAACTAACTATGGCTACACCTTC CATSRDVGITNYGYTF
. TRBJ2-1 TRBD1 TRBV20-1 TGCAGTGCTTGCCGGGACAGTGGCCACAATGAGCAGTTCTTC CSACRDSGHNEQFF
few TRBJ2-3 . TRBV4-1 TGCGCCAGCAGCCAAATTTCCCCCTTGGATACGCAGTATTTT CASSQISPLDTQYF
few TRBJ1-2 TRBD1 TRBV7-2 TGTGCCAGCAGCTTCGACCAGGGGGGAATCGGCGGCTACACCTTC CASSFDQGGIGGYTF
few TRBJ2-7 . TRBV9 TGTGCCAGCAGCGTAGCCGACTACTCCTACGAGCAGTACTTC CASSVADYSYEQYF
. TRBJ2-4 . TRBV5-1 TGCGCCAGCAGCTTGGGGGTAGCCAAAAACATTCAGTACTTC CASSLGVAKNIQYF
once TRBJ2-7 . TRBV28 TGTGCCAGCAGTTTATCTGGTACAGGCTCGTACTTC CASSLSGTGSYF
. TRBJ1-5 TRBD1 TRBV5-1 TGCGCCAGCAGCTTGGGGGACAGTCCGGGACAGCCCCAGCATTTT CASSLGDSPGQPQHF
few TRBJ2-1 . TRBV15 TGTGCCACCAGCAGAGATGGTGACCCTAGGGGTGAGCAGTTCTTC CATSRDGDPRGEQFF
few TRBJ2-3 . TRBV7-7 TGTGCCAGCAGCCAAGACGCGTCCAGCACAGATACGCAGTATTTT CASSQDASSTDTQYF
. TRBJ2-5 TRBD2 TRBV6-1 TGTGCCAGCAAAGAGGGTAGTCTAGCGGGAGGTAAAGAGACCCAGTACTTC CASKEGSLAGGKETQYF
. TRBJ2-1 TRBD2 TRBV27 TGTGCCAGCAGGGGGTGGGCTAGCGGGGGGTCATCCCTCTCCTACAATGAGCAGTTCTTC CASRGWASGGSSLSYNEQFF
. TRBJ1-1 . TRBV5-1 TGCGCCAGCAGCTTATACAAGACAAGGAACACTGAAGCTTTCTTT CASSLYKTRNTEAFF
many TRBJ1-2 . TRBV7-9 TGTGCCAGCAGCCCACAGGGCGTGGGTGGCTACACCTTC CASSPQGVGGYTF
. TRBJ2-2 TRBD1 TRBV10-3 TGTGTCACCGCCGGGACAGTAAACACCGGGGAGCTGTTTTTT CVTAGTVNTGELFF
. TRBJ2-7 TRBD2 TRBV5-1 TGCGCCAGCAGCCCCAAAACTAGCGCGGACGAGCAGTACTTC CASSPKTSADEQYF
few TRBJ2-5 . TRBV12-3/TRBV12-4 TGTGCCAGCCGCCGCGGTAGGGCCTCAGAGACCCAGTACTTC CASRRGRASETQYF
. TRBJ2-1 TRBD2 TRBV27 TGTGCCAGCAGTTTATCTCTAGCGGGAGATTACAATGAGCAGTTCTTC CASSLSLAGDYNEQFF